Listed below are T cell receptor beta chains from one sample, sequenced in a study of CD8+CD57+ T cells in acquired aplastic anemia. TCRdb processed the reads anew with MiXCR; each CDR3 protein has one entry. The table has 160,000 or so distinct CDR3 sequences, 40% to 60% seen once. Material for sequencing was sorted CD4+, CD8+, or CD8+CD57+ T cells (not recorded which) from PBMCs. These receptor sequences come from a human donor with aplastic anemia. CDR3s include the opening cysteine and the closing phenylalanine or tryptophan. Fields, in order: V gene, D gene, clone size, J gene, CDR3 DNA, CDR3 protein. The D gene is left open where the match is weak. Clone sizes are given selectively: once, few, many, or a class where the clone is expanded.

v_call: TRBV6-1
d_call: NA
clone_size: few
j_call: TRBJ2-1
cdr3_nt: TGTGCCAGCAGACACCCCCCTCGGGGGAGCAATGAGCAGTTCTTC
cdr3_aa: CASRHPPRGSNEQFF

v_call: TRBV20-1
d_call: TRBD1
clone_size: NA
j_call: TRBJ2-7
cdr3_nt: TGCAGTGCTAGAGATGGGACAGGGATGAACGAGCAGTACTTC
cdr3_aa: CSARDGTGMNEQYF

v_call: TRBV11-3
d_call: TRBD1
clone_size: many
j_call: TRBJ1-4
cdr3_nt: TGTGCCAGCAGCCCGCCGACAGGGAAGGATAATGAAAAACTGTTTTTT
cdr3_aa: CASSPPTGKDNEKLFF

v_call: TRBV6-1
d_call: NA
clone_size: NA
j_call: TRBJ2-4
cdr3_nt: TGTGCCAGCACCCTACGAGGGCTAAACGAGGACATTCAGTACTTC
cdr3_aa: CASTLRGLNEDIQYF

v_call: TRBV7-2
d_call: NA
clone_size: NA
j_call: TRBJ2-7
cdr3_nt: TGTGCCAGCAGCTTCGGCATAGAAAACGAGCAGTACTTC
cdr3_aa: CASSFGIENEQYF

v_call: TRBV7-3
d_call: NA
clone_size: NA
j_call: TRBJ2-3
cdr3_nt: TGTGCCAGCAGCTTAGTTGGGACGAGGACAGATACGCAGTATTTT
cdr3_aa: CASSLVGTRTDTQYF

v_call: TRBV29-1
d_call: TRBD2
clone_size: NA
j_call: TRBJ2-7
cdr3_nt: TGCAGCGCTCTAAGCGGGATTTCCTACGAGCAGTACTTC
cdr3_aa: CSALSGISYEQYF

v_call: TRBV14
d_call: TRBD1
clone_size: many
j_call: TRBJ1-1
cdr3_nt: TGTGCCAGCATCCCTTGGACAGGGATCGAAGCTTTCTTT
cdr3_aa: CASIPWTGIEAFF

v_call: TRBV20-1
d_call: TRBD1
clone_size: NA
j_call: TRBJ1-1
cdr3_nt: TGCAGTGCTCCTTCCGGGACAGGGGGCCCTGAAGCTTTCTTT
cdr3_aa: CSAPSGTGGPEAFF

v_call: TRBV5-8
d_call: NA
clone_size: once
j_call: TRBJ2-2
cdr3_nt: TGTGCCAGCAGCTCTGGACGGACCTTCACCGGGGAGCTGTTTTTT
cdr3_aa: CASSSGRTFTGELFF

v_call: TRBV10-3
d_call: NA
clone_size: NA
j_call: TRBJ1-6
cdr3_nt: TGTGCCAGCAGGACAAGCGATAATTCACCCCTCCACTTT
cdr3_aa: CASRTSDNSPLHF

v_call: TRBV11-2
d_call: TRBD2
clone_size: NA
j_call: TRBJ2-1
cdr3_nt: TGTGCCAGCACCCTTTTTAGCGGGAGGGATTCCTACAATGAGCAGTTCTTC
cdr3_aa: CASTLFSGRDSYNEQFF

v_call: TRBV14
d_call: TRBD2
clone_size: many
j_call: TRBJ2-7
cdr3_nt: TGTGCCAGCAGCCCGGGACTAGCGGGAGACGCGTACGAGCAGTACTTC
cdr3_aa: CASSPGLAGDAYEQYF

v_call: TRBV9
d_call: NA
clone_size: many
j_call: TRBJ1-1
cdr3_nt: TGTGCCAGCACCACCGAGGGGGGGAACACTGAAGCTTTCTTT
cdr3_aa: CASTTEGGNTEAFF

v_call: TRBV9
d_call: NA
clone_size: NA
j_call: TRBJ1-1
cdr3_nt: TGTGCCAGCAGGGAAATGAACACTGAAGCTTTCTTT
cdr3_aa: CASREMNTEAFF

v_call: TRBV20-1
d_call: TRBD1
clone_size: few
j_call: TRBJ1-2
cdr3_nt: TGCAGCGCAAGACCGGGACAGGGGATGAGCTATGGCTACACCTTC
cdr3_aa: CSARPGQGMSYGYTF

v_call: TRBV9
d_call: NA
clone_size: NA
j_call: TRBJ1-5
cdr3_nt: TGTGCCAGCAGCGTATTCGATACGGGTCAGCCCCAGCATTTT
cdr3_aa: CASSVFDTGQPQHF

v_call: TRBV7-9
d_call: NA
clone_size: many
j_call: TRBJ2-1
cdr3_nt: TGTGCCAGCAGCTTACCAGGGACCGATGAGCAGTTCTTC
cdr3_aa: CASSLPGTDEQFF

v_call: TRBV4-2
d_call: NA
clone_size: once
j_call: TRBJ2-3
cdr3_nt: TGTGCCAGCAGCCAAAGGCAGGGGCTTTCGGGACATACGCAGTATTTT
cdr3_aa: CASSQRQGLSGHTQYF

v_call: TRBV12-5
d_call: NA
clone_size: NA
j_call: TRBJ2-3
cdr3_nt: TGTGCTAGTGGACTCACAGATACGCAGTATTTT
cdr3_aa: CASGLTDTQYF

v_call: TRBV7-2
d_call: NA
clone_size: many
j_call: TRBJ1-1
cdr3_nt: TGTGCCAGCAGCCTCCACCACACATTCACTGAAGCTTTCTTT
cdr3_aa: CASSLHHTFTEAFF

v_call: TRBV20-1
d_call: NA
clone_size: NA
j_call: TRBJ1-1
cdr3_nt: TGCAGTGCTACACCTGAAGCTTTCTTT
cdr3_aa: CSATPEAFF

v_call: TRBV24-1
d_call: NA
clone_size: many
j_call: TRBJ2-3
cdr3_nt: TGTGCCACCAGTGATTTTGGTGTAGGAGGGGCAGATACGCAGTATTTT
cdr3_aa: CATSDFGVGGADTQYF

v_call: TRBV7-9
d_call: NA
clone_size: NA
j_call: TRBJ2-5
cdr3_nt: TGTGCCAGCAGCTTTGTCCCAGAGACCCAGTACTTC
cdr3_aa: CASSFVPETQYF

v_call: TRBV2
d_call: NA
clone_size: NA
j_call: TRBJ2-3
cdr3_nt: TGTGCCACCGATTCGGGGGCGCAGTATTTT
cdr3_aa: CATDSGAQYF

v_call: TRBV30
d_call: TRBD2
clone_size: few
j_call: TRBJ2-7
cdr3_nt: TGTGCCTGGGGGGGGGGACTAGCGGAGTCCTACGAGCAGTACTTC
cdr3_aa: CAWGGGLAESYEQYF

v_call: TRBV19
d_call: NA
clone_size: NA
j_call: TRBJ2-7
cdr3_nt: TGTGCCAGTAGTATTGGACAATCGAGAGAGCAGTACTTC
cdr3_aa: CASSIGQSREQYF

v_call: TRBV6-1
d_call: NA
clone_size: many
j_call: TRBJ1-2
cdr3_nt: TGTGCCAGCAAGCGTGGTGGTGGCTACACCTTC
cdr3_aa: CASKRGGGYTF

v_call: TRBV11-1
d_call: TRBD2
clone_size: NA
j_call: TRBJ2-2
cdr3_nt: TGTGCCAGCAGCTTAGCGCGGGAGGGGAGGGCGAACACCGGGGAGCTGTTTTTT
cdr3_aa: CASSLAREGRANTGELFF

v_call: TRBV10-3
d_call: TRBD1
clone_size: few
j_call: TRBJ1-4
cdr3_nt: TGTGCCATCAGTGACCCGACAGGGGGCGGTGAAAAACTGTTTTTT
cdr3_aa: CAISDPTGGGEKLFF

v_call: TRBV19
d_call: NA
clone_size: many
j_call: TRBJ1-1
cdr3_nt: TGTGCCAGTAGCCCAAACCGTAACAGGGCCGGGCCGACTGAAGCTTTCTTT
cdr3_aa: CASSPNRNRAGPTEAFF

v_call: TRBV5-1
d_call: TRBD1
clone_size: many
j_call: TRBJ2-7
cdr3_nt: TGCGCCAGCACTTTAATGGGACAGGGCTACGAGCAGTACTTC
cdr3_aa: CASTLMGQGYEQYF

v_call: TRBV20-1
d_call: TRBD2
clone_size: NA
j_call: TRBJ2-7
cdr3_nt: TGCAGTGCCAGAGATCTTGGTAGCGGGAGCTACGAGCAGTACTTC
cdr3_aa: CSARDLGSGSYEQYF

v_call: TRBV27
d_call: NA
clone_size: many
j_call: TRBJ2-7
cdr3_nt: TGTGCCAGCAGTACGCAGGGTTTATACGAGCAGTACTTC
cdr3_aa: CASSTQGLYEQYF

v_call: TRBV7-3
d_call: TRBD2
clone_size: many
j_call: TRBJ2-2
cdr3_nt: TGTGCCAGCAGCTTACAAGCGGGAGTTACCGGGGAGCTGTTTTTT
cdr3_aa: CASSLQAGVTGELFF

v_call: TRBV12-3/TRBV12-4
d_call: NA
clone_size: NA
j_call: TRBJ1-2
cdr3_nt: TGTGCCAGCAGTCCCGACCGTCTATATGGCTACACCTTC
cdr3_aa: CASSPDRLYGYTF

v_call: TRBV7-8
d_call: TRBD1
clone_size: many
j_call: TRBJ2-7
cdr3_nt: TGTGCCAGCAGCTGGACAGGGGGCGAGGACGAGCAGTACTTC
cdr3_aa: CASSWTGGEDEQYF

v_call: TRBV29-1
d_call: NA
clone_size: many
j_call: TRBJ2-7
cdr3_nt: TGCAGCGTGACCGACGACCCAAGCTCCTACGAGCAGTACTTC
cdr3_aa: CSVTDDPSSYEQYF

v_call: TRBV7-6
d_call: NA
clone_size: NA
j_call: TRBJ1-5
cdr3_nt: TGTGCCAGCAGCTTAACCCAAGGTAGAAATCAGCCCCAGCATTTT
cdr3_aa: CASSLTQGRNQPQHF

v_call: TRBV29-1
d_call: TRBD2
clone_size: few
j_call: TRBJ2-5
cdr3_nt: TGCAGCGGTGGACTAGGGTACGAGACCCAGTACTTC
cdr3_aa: CSGGLGYETQYF

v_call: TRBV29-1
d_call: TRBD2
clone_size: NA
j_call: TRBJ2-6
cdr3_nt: TGCAGCGTTGAGCTTAGCGGGTCGAACGTCCTGACTTTC
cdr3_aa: CSVELSGSNVLTF

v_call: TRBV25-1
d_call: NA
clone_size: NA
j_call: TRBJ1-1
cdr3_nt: TGTGCCAGCTCCAGGAGGAGTGAAGCTTTCTTT
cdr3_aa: CASSRRSEAFF

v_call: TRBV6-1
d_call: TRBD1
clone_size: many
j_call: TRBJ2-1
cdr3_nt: TGTGCCAGCAGTGAAGATGCGGGGACAGGCTACAATGAGCAGTTCTTC
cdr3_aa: CASSEDAGTGYNEQFF

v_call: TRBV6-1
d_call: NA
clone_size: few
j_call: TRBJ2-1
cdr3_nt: TGTGCCAGCAGTGCCCCCCCTACGGGCGAGTTCTTC
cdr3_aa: CASSAPPTGEFF

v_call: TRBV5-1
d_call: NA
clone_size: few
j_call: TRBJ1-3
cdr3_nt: TGCGCCAGCAGAGAAACACCACCGACAGAATCTGGAAACACCATATATTTT
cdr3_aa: CASRETPPTESGNTIYF

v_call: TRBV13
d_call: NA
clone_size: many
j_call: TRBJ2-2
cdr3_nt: TGTGCCAGCAGGGAGGGGGAATACACCGGGGAGCTGTTTTTT
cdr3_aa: CASREGEYTGELFF

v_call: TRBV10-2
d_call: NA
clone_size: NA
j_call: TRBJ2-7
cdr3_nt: TGCGCCAGCAGCGCGACATCTCCGGAGGGCGAGCAGTACTTC
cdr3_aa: CASSATSPEGEQYF

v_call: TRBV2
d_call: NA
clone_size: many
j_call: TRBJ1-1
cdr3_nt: TGTGCCAGCAGTGGAGGGAGTATCCACGAAGCTTTCTTT
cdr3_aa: CASSGGSIHEAFF

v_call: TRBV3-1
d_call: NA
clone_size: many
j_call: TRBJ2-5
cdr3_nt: TGTGCCAGCAGCCAAGTTTGGGACACCCAAGAGACCCAGTACTTC
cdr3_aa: CASSQVWDTQETQYF

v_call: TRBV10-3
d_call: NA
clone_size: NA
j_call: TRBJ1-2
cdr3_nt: TGTGCCATCGGTGGAGCTAACTATGGCTACACCTTC
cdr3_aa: CAIGGANYGYTF

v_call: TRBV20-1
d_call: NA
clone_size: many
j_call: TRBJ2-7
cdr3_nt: TGCAGTGCTGTGATCCAGGGATCCGAGCAGTACTTC
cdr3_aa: CSAVIQGSEQYF

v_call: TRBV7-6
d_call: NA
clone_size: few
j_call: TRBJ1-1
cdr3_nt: TGTGCCAGCAGCTTATTCCGGACCAGCCATGCTTTCTTT
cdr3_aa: CASSLFRTSHAFF

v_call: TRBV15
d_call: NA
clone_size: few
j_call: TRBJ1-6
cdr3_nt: TGTGCCACCAGCAGAGGATGGGGGACACCCCTCCACTTT
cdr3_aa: CATSRGWGTPLHF

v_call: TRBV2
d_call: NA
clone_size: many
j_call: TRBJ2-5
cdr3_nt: TGTGCCAGCAGCCCCCGTGGACCGTGGAGACAAGAGACCCAGTACTTC
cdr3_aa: CASSPRGPWRQETQYF

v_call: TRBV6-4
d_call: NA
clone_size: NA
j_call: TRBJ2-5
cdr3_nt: TGTGCCAGCAGTGACTCGACTTACGGGGAAGAGACCCAGTACTTC
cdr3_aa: CASSDSTYGEETQYF

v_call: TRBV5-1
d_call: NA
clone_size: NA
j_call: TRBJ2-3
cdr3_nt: TGCGCCAGCAGCCATTCGACAGTCACAGATACGCAGTATTTT
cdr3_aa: CASSHSTVTDTQYF

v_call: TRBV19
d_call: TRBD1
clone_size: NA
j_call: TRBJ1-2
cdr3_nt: TGTGCCAGTAGTGGACAGGGGGTCCGCTATGGCTACACCTTC
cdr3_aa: CASSGQGVRYGYTF

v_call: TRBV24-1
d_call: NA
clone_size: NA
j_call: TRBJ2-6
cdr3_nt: TGTGCCACCAGTACAGGGTTTTTGCCTGGGGCCAACGTCCTGACTTTC
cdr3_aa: CATSTGFLPGANVLTF